This is a list of T cell receptor beta chains from one sample in a study of Graves' ophthalmopathy and Graves' hyperthyroidism. TCRdb reprocessed the multiplex PCR reads with MiXCR, giving one entry per CDR3 protein. The repertoire holds about 740,000 distinct CDR3 sequences, approximately 40% seen once, with 44% in the top ten. The specimen was peripheral blood. Every receptor here comes from an adult man with Graves' ophthalmopathy. The CDR3 runs from the conserved cysteine through the conserved F or W. Size is omitted from some rows. Given values are once, few, many or a class for expanded clones.

V gene: TRBV5-1; clone size: -; CDR3 protein: CASSLDEREGTYF
V gene: TRBV25-1; clone size: few; CDR3 protein: CASSSIPVLAGGRTGELFF
V gene: TRBV24-1; clone size: -; CDR3 protein: CASSSQGGDQPQHF
V gene: TRBV7-2; clone size: many; CDR3 protein: CASSLGSGTGAYEQYF
V gene: TRBV14; clone size: -; CDR3 protein: CASSYAGPRSYEQYF
V gene: TRBV24-1; clone size: -; CDR3 protein: CATSETAGAGEQPQHF
V gene: TRBV27; clone size: many; CDR3 protein: CASSLAGREQYF
V gene: TRBV5-5; clone size: -; CDR3 protein: CASSQDYMDQPYEQYF
V gene: TRBV2; clone size: many; CDR3 protein: CASSGTGAVYGYTF
V gene: TRBV28; clone size: -; CDR3 protein: CASSSDGTTNEKLFF
V gene: TRBV13; clone size: -; CDR3 protein: CASSSTGGGLSGNTIYF
V gene: TRBV27; clone size: -; CDR3 protein: CASSSGVGELFF
V gene: TRBV10-3; clone size: once; CDR3 protein: CASRWGQGAIEQYF
V gene: TRBV24-1; clone size: many; CDR3 protein: CATSDSGVNTEAFF
V gene: TRBV25-1; clone size: few; CDR3 protein: CASSPRGRGEKLFF
V gene: TRBV2; clone size: many; CDR3 protein: CASSLHARGSDYGYTF
V gene: TRBV27; clone size: few; CDR3 protein: CASSQGRTGYEQYF
V gene: TRBV6-5; clone size: few; CDR3 protein: CAISELGRSEQYF
V gene: TRBV7-1; clone size: -; CDR3 protein: CASSSGAEQFF
V gene: TRBV10-2; clone size: many; CDR3 protein: CASSGQGADQPQHF
V gene: TRBV5-4; clone size: -; CDR3 protein: CASSFGPGDGYTF
V gene: TRBV2; clone size: -; CDR3 protein: CASSGVGGNYGYTF
V gene: TRBV5-6; clone size: -; CDR3 protein: CASSLLGQSGSSYEQYF
V gene: TRBV25-1; clone size: -; CDR3 protein: CASSSVGGPSQETQYF
V gene: TRBV6-4; clone size: -; CDR3 protein: CASRTPRTPGGNEKLFF
V gene: TRBV29-1; clone size: many; CDR3 protein: CSVDVILAGKEYEQYF